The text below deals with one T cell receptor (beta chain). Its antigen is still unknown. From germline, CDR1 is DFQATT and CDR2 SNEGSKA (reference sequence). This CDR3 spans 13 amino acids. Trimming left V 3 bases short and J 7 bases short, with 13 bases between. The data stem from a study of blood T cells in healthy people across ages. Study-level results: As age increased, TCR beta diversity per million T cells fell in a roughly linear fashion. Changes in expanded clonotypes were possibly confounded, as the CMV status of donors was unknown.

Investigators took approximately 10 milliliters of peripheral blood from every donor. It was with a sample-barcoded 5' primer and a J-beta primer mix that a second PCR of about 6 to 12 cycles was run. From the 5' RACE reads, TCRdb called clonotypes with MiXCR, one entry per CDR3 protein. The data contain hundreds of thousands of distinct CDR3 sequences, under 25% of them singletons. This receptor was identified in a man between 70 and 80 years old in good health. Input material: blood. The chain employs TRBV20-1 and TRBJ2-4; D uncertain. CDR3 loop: CSARALGWNIQYF. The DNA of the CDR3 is TGCAGTGCTAGGGCCCTGGGATGGAACATTCAGTACTTC.